One sample yielded the 21 T cell receptor beta chains listed below, sequenced in a study of cytomegalovirus exposure and HLA in healthy donors. The PCR was carried out with 60 Vbeta primers and 13 Jbeta primers. Sequencing was performed with immunoSEQ multiplex PCR; in TCRdb, only in-frame clones are kept and a portion is missing. Of over 95,000 clones detected, approximately 80% appear once; the ten largest clones hold roughly 9.8%. The specimen was PBMCs. The receptors here all came from a man aged 35-49 years in good health and CMV-seropositive.

V is TRBV5-4 and J is TRBJ2-3; no firm D call. Germline CDR1 and CDR2: SGHNT and YYREEE (reference sequence). CDR3 size: 15 residues. The V end lost 0 bases, the J end lost 0 bases, and 8 bases lay between the germline ends. CDR3 protein: CASSLGLSSTDTQYF. The CDR3 nucleotides read TGTGCCAGCAGCTTGGGACTCTCTAGCACAGATACGCAGTATTTT.

This rearrangement joins TRBV6-5 to TRBJ2-3; TRBD2 agrees at 12 bases. Germline trimming cut 10 bases from V and 6 bases from J; bases unmatched to any gene: 11. Germline loops: CDR1 MNHEY, CDR2 SVGAGI. The CDR3 consists of 15 residues. The CDR3 is CATMVTSGGSDTQYF. The CDR3 DNA reads TGTGCCACAATGGTAACTAGCGGGGGGAGCGATACGCAGTATTTT.

J is TRBJ2-3 and V is TRBV11-2; the D gene is possibly TRBD1 (5 bases). Per germline, CDR1 SGHAT and CDR2 FQNNGV. The CDR3 is 15 amino acids. Trimming removed 2 bases at V and 0 bases at J, with 9 bases between. CDR3 region: CASSLFRTSTDTQYF. Written as DNA, the CDR3 is TGTGCCAGCAGCTTATTTCGGACAAGCACAGATACGCAGTATTTT. The full variable domain, rest sourced from reference TRBV11-2 and TRBJ2-3, is EAGVAQSPRYKIIEKRQSVAFWCNPISGHATLYWYQQILGQGPKLLIQFQNNGVVDDSQLPKDRFSAERLKGVDSTLKIQPAKLEDSAVYLCASSLFRTSTDTQYFGPGTRLTVL.

As to this clone: At one boundary the junction diverges from the germline segment, which might be a read error. The rearrangement uses TRBV7-7 and TRBJ2-7; perhaps TRBD1 as D (5 bases). Germline-derived CDR1 and CDR2 are SSHAT and FNYEAQ (reference sequence). The CDR3 consists of 14 residues. The CDR3 coding sequence is TGTGCTAGCAGCTTAGTAGAAGACAGCAACGAGCAGTACTTC. Translating it yields CASSLVEDSNEQYF. The complete variable domain, with remaining parts taken from reference TRBV7-7 and TRBJ2-7, reads GAGVSQSPRYKVTKRGQDVTLRCDPISSHATLYWYQQALGQGPEFLTYFNYEAQPDKSGLPSDRFSAERPEGSISTLTIQRTEQRDSAMYRCASSLVEDSNEQYFGPGTRLTVT.

The DNA of the CDR3 is TGTGCCAGCAGCCAAAGGGGCAGGATGAACACTGAAGCTTTCTTT. Translation gives CASSQRGRMNTEAFF. The chain is built from TRBV16 and TRBJ1-1, with D tentatively TRBD1 (5 bases). Germline lookup yields CDR1 KGHSY and CDR2 FQNENV. Trimming removed 2 bases at V and 0 bases at J, with 10 bases between. The CDR3 is 15 amino acids.

A single count supports this clone. This sequence joins TRBV5-1 and TRBJ1-6; no clear D gene. Germline V gene sequence: CDR1 SGHRS, CDR2 YFSETQ. This CDR3 contains 15 residues. V lost 1 base to trimming and J lost 6 bases, with 11 bases between them. The DNA of the CDR3 is TGCGCCAGCAGCTTGAGCGGGGAACGTAATTCACCCCTCCACTTT. Translated, it gives CASSLSGERNSPLHF. The full variable domain, rest sourced from reference TRBV5-1 and TRBJ1-6, is KAGVTQTPRYLIKTRGQQVTLSCSPISGHRSVSWYQQTPGQGLQFLFEYFSETQRNKGNFPGRFSGRQFSNSRSEMNVSTLELGDSALYLCASSLSGERNSPLHFGNGTRLTVT.

This sequence joins TRBV27 and TRBJ1-1, with D possibly matching TRBD1 (5 bases). CDR3 size: 13 residues. Trimming took off 7 bases at V and 1 base at J, with 10 bases between the two ends. The germline CDR1 and CDR2 sequences are MNHEY and SMNVEV (reference sequence). In DNA, the CDR3 is TGTGCCAGCAATCGAGGACAGAACACTGAAGCTTTCTTT. Translated: CASNRGQNTEAFF.

V gene TRBV6-1 combines with J gene TRBJ2-3; 9 bases match TRBD2. J gave up 1 base and V 3 bases, and 2 bases lay outside the gene matches. Germline CDR1 MNHNS, CDR2 SASEGT. The CDR3 totals 15 residues. The CDR3 sequence: CASSDSSGGTDTQYF. Here the CDR3 DNA reads TGTGCCAGCAGTGACTCTAGCGGGGGCACAGATACGCAGTATTTT.

The rearrangement uses TRBV19 and TRBJ1-2; D remains unclear. This CDR3 has 11 residues. Germline V gives CDR1 LNHDA, CDR2 SQIVND (reference sequence). The CDR3 reads CAVARGYGYTF. The CDR3 bases are TGTGCAGTCGCTCGGGGATATGGCTACACCTTC. Supplemented by reference TRBV19 and TRBJ1-2, the full variable domain reads DGGITQSPKYLFRKEGQNVTLSCEQNLNHDAMYWYRQDPGQGLRLIYYSQIVNDFQKGDIAEGYSVSREKKESFPLTVTSAQKNPTAFYLCAVARGYGYTFGSGTRLTVV.

The chain carries TRBV2 and TRBJ1-6, with D maybe TRBD1 (5 bases). V was pared by 1 base and J by 4 bases, with 14 bases between. This CDR3 spans 17 amino acids. Germline-derived CDR1 and CDR2 are SNHLY and FYNNEI. The CDR3 nucleotides read TGTGCCAGCAGTGAAGTCCCGGGGGGGAATTATAATTCACCCCTCCACTTT. Its translation is CASSEVPGGNYNSPLHF.

The chain recombines TRBV11-2 with TRBJ2-7; no clear D. This CDR3 has 17 amino acids. The germline V gene has CDR1 SGHAT and CDR2 FQNNGV. The ends were cut back, 5 bases at V and 1 base at J, with 21 bases in the middle. The CDR3: CASSLRRIPTPSYEQYF. CDR3 in DNA: TGTGCCAGCAGCCTAAGACGGATTCCGACTCCTTCCTACGAGCAGTACTTC.

The chain carries TRBV4-3 and TRBJ2-7; the match to TRBD2 covers 8 bases. V lost 1 base and J lost 5; bases outside the gene matches: 1. This CDR3 has 13 residues. Germline V gene sequence: CDR1 LGHNA, CDR2 YSLEER. The CDR3 protein is CASSQVGGDEQYF. CDR3 nucleotides: TGCGCCAGCAGCCAAGTCGGGGGGGACGAGCAGTACTTC.

This clone was counted once. V gene TRBV27 combines with J gene TRBJ2-5; 7 nucleotides align to TRBD1. Germline CDR1 is MNHEY and CDR2 is SMNVEV (reference sequence). The V segment lost 7 bases and the J segment 6 bases; nucleotides outside the gene matches: 29. The CDR3 is 20 residues long. CDR3 DNA: TGTGCCAGCATGGGACCCCCGGCTCTGGAGAATGGCAGGGGGTTGCAGACCCAGTACTTC. Its protein is CASMGPPALENGRGLQTQYF.

The genes are TRBV20-1 and TRBJ2-2; D call uncertain. V was shortened by 3 bases and J by 7 bases, with 6 bases between the two germline ends. CDR3 size: 11 residues. Per the germline V gene, CDR1 is DFQATT and CDR2 is SNEGSKA (reference sequence). The CDR3 sequence is CSASSHGELFF. The CDR3 nucleotides are TGCAGTGCTAGTAGCCACGGGGAGCTGTTTTTT.

The V and J genes are TRBV4-1 and TRBJ1-5; TRBD1 might be the D (5 bases). In germline, CDR1 is MGHRA, CDR2 YSYEKL. There are 16 residues in the CDR3. V lost 1 base and J lost 0, with 10 bases in between. In DNA form, the CDR3 reads TGCGCCAGCAGCCAAGTGACAGTCACTAGCAATCAGCCCCAGCATTTT. It is translated as CASSQVTVTSNQPQHF.

This chain links TRBV6-5 with TRBJ1-5, with D perhaps TRBD1 (6 bases). Per germline, CDR1 MNHEY and CDR2 SVGAGI. The V end lost 0 bases, the J end lost 6 bases, and 9 bases lay between the germline ends. This CDR3 spans 14 amino acids. The CDR3 DNA reads as TGTGCCAGCAGTTACTCACAGGGACGTCAGCCCCAGCATTTT. It encodes CASSYSQGRQPQHF.

V is TRBV7-9 and J is TRBJ2-7, with D possibly matching TRBD2 (6 bases). CDR1 and CDR2 (germline): SEHNR, FQNEAQ (reference sequence). V dropped 5 bases and J dropped 4 bases, with 9 bases sitting between them. This CDR3 spans 12 amino acids. The CDR3 protein is CASSPRGYEQYF. The CDR3 DNA reads TGTGCCAGCAGCCCGCGGGGTTACGAGCAGTACTTC.

The rearrangement links TRBV27 to TRBJ1-1; tentative D call: TRBD1 (5 bases). Germline loops: CDR1 MNHEY, CDR2 SMNVEV (reference sequence). CDR3 size: 16 residues. V lost 5 bases and J lost 5, with 21 bases in between. For the CDR3, the DNA is TGTGCCAGCAGTCCCGCCGGGACGGGAGCGAAGACTGAAGCTTTCTTT. Translating gives CASSPAGTGAKTEAFF.

The genes are TRBV2 and TRBJ2-7; the D gene is possibly TRBD2 (6 bases). V shed 6 bases and J shed 0 bases, with 15 bases lying between them. The CDR3 is made up of 15 amino acids. In germline, CDR1 is SNHLY, CDR2 FYNNEI. CDR3 sequence reads: CASRRKDGSSYEQYF. In DNA form, the CDR3 reads TGTGCCAGCAGGAGAAAGGACGGGAGCTCCTACGAGCAGTACTTC.

The rearrangement links TRBV7-2 to TRBJ1-1; 10 bases align to TRBD1. This CDR3 contains 15 residues. Germline CDR1 and CDR2: SGHTA and FQGNSA. V shed 5 bases and J 5 bases; nucleotides not matched to a gene: 8. CDR3 region: CASSGGGQGFTEAFF. The CDR3 DNA follows: TGTGCCAGCAGCGGGGGGGGACAGGGGTTTACTGAAGCTTTCTTT.

This clone occurred a few times. The CDR3 reads CASSPTQGAQYF. As DNA, the CDR3 is TGCGCCAGCAGCCCCACCCAGGGGGCCCAGTACTTC. The chain joins TRBV5-1 to TRBJ2-5, with 7 bases fitting TRBD1. The CDR3 contains 12 residues. V lost 4 bases, J lost 9 bases, and 6 bases stayed unmatched. Germline CDR1 SGHRS, CDR2 YFSETQ. The full variable domain, its missing parts supplied by reference TRBV5-1 and TRBJ2-5, is KAGVTQTPRYLIKTRGQQVTLSCSPISGHRSVSWYQQTPGQGLQFLFEYFSETQRNKGNFPGRFSGRQFSNSRSEMNVSTLELGDSALYLCASSPTQGAQYFGPGTRLLVL.